This TCR beta chain stems from a study of T cell repertoires in cytomegalovirus infection. TCRdb used MiXCR to reprocess the reads, holding one entry per CDR3 protein. The data contain approximately 990,000 distinct CDR3 sequences, less than 35% of them singletons. There are a few counts of this clonotype. The antigen remains undetermined. Study-wide points: Cumulative frequency of public TCR beta families picked out carriers of CMV plus the relevant HLA.

Losses at the gene ends were 4 bases for V and 4 bases for J; bases not matched to a gene: 7. CDR1 and CDR2 (germline): SGHAT, FQNNGV. The CDR3 spans 16 residues. V gene TRBV11-2 combines with J gene TRBJ1-4; TRBD1 agrees at 9 bases. The sequence came from a human donor in good health (CMV status not recorded). Some clones in this sample may be carry-over from other donors' samples. The sample in question was cultured CD8+ T cells from PBMCs, obtained from culture after CMV antigen stimulation. DNA of the CDR3: TGTGCCAGCAGCTCCTGGGGACAGGGACTTAATGAAAAACTGTTTTTT. Translation: CASSSWGQGLNEKLFF.